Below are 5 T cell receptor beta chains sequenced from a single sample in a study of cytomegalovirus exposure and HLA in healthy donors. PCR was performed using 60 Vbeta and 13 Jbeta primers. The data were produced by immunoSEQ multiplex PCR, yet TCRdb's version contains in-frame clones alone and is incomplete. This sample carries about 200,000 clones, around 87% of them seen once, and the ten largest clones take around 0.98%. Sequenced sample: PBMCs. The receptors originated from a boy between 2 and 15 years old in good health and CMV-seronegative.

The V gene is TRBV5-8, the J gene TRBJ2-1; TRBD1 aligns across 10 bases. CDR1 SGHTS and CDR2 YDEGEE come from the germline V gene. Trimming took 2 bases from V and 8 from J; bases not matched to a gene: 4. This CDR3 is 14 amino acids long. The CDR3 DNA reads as TGTGCCAGCAGCTTCGGGACAGGGGTACATGAGCAGTTCTTC. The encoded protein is CASSFGTGVHEQFF.

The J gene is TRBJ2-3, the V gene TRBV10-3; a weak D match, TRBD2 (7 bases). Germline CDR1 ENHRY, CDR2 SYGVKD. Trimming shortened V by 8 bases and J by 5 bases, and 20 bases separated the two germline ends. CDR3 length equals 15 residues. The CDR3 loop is CAISFGGGGEDTQYF. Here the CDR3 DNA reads TGTGCCATCTCGTTCGGAGGGGGGGGTGAAGATACGCAGTATTTT.

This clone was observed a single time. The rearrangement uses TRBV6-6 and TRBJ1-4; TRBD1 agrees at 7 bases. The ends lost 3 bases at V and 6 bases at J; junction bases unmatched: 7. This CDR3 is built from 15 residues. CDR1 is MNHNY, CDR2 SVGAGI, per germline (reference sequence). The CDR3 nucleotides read TGTGCCAGCAGTTATCAAAAGGGGGCGTATGAAAAACTGTTTTTT. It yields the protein CASSYQKGAYEKLFF.

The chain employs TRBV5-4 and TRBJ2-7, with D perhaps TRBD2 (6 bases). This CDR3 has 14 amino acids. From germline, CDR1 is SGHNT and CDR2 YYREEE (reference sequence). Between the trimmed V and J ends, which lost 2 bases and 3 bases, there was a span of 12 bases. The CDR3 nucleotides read TGTGCCAGCAGCTTACCGGGAGTGGGCTACGAGCAGTACTTC. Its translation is CASSLPGVGYEQYF.

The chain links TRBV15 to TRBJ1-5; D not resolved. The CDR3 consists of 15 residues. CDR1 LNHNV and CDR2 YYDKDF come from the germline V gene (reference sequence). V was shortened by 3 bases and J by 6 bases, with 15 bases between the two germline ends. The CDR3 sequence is CATSRARAQAQPQHF. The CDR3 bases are TGTGCCACCAGCAGGGCGCGGGCGCAGGCTCAGCCCCAGCATTTT.